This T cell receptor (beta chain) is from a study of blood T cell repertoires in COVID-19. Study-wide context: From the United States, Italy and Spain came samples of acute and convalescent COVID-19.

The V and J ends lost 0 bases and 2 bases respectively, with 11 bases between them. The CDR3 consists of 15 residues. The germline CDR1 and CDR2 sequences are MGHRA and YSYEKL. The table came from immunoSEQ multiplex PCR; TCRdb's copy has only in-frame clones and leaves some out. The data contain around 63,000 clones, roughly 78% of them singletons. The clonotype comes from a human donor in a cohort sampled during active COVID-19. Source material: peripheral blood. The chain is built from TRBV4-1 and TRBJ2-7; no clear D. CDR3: CASSQEAYAAYEQYF. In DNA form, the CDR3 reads TGCGCCAGCAGCCAAGAAGCGTATGCGGCCTACGAGCAGTACTTC.